The following is a T cell receptor (beta chain) sequence with its context. Both 60 Vbeta primers and 13 Jbeta primers went into the PCR. Assay used: immunoSEQ multiplex PCR; TCRdb lists only in-frame clones, some missing. The data show about 25,000 clones, 70% seen once. The germline V gene has CDR1 MNHNS and CDR2 SASEGT. This CDR3 has 12 amino acids. The V gene lost 9 bases and the J gene lost 0 bases, with 9 bases spanning the gap. This sample is part of a study of cytomegalovirus exposure and HLA in healthy donors. The sequence derives from a woman between 45 and 60 years old in good health and CMV-seronegative. The gene calls are TRBV6-1 and TRBJ2-7; D might be TRBD2 (6 bases). The sample consisted of PBMCs. CDR3 nucleotides: TGTGCCAGTAGCGGAAACTCCTACGAGCAGTACTTC. Protein: CASSGNSYEQYF.